These 28 T cell receptor beta chains were sequenced from one sample in a study of blood T cell repertoires in COVID-19. Using immunoSEQ multiplex PCR, the repertoire was profiled, and TCRdb retains in-frame clones only, with some absent. The sample records hundreds of thousands of clones, 75% to 90% being singletons. The sequenced sample was PBMCs or T cells enriched from blood (not recorded which). These receptor sequences come from a woman aged 35 to 49 with acute COVID-19.

This sequence joins TRBV5-1 and TRBJ2-3; D not certain. Germline CDR1 and CDR2: SGHRS and YFSETQ. The CDR3 length is 14 residues. Between the trimmed V and J ends, which lost 7 bases and 2 bases, there was a span of 14 bases. DNA of the CDR3: TGCGCCAGCGTCGGTGGGCCCCCCACAGATACGCAGTATTTT. Translating it yields CASVGGPPTDTQYF.

The rearrangement joins TRBV7-9 to TRBJ2-3, with TRBD2 matching over 10 bases. Germline V CDR1 and CDR2: SEHNR, FQNEAQ (reference sequence). This CDR3 comprises 16 residues. J lost 0 bases, V lost 6 bases, and 6 bases had no gene match. CDR3 sequence: CASSSGLAVSTDTQYF. CDR3 bases: TGTGCCAGCAGTTCCGGACTAGCGGTTAGCACAGATACGCAGTATTTT.

This clone was detected once. The CDR3 sequence: CASGTLSGGRYNEQFF. In DNA, the CDR3 is TGTGCTAGTGGAACACTATCAGGGGGCCGGTACAATGAGCAGTTCTTC. The chain recombines TRBV12-5 with TRBJ2-1; 8 bases are shared with TRBD1. Unmatched junction bases numbered 11, after V lost 6 bases and J lost 4 bases. The CDR3 has 16 amino acids. The germline gives CDR1 LGHNT, CDR2 FRNRAP.

The chain recombines TRBV11-3 with TRBJ2-7, with a tentative D call TRBD2 (6 bases). CDR3 length: 15 amino acids. Per the germline V gene, CDR1 is SGHNT and CDR2 is YENEEA. Trimming removed 1 base at V and 3 bases at J, with 13 bases between. The CDR3 is CASSLVGSGNYEQYF. CDR3 in DNA: TGTGCCAGCAGCTTAGTGGGTAGCGGAAACTACGAGCAGTACTTC.

This sequence joins TRBV19 and TRBJ2-1, with 13 bases matching TRBD2. Trimming removed 0 bases from V and 13 bases from J; junction bases left unmatched: 3. The CDR3 consists of 14 residues. Germline V gene data show CDR1 as LNHDA and CDR2 as SQIVND (reference sequence). Here the CDR3 reads CASSIERTSGSQFF. The DNA of the CDR3 is TGTGCCAGTAGTATAGAGCGGACTAGCGGGAGTCAGTTCTTC.

The chain combines TRBV15 with TRBJ1-1; no clear D gene. V was shortened by 3 bases and J by 2 bases, with 7 bases between the two germline ends. The CDR3 runs to 13 residues. The germline V gene encodes CDR1 LNHNV and CDR2 YYDKDF (reference sequence). CDR3 coding DNA: TGTGCCACCAGCAGCAGAGGCAACACTGAAGCTTTCTTT. It translates to CATSSRGNTEAFF.

The chain carries TRBV18 and TRBJ2-5, with 8 bases matching TRBD1. Germline V gene sequence: CDR1 KGHSH, CDR2 LQKENI. With 6 bases clipped from V and 1 base from J, the junction kept 4 bases outside the gene matches. The CDR3 consists of 14 residues. The DNA for the CDR3 is TGTGCCAGCTCCTCCCAGGGGGCCCAAGAGACCCAGTACTTC. It translates to CASSSQGAQETQYF. Supplemented by reference TRBV18 and TRBJ2-5, the full variable domain reads NAGVMQNPRHLVRRRGQEARLRCSPMKGHSHVYWYRQLPEEGLKFMVYLQKENIIDESGMPKERFSAEFPKEGPSILRIQQVVRGDSAAYFCASSSQGAQETQYFGPGTRLLVL.

A remark on this clone: Its ends do not fully match the called genes, so a read error is possible. The V and J genes are TRBV7-7 and TRBJ2-5; 9 nucleotides match TRBD2. The CDR3 covers 15 residues. Germline values: CDR1 SSHAT, CDR2 FNYEAQ (reference sequence). CDR3: CASSFGAGGEETQYF. In DNA form, the CDR3 reads TGTGCTAGCAGCTTCGGGGCGGGAGGGGAAGAGACCCAGTACTTC.

The chain joins TRBV7-9 to TRBJ1-1; a weak D match, TRBD1 (5 bases). The CDR3 loop spans 15 amino acids. V was shortened by 1 base and J by 1 base, with 10 bases between the two germline ends. Germline-derived CDR1 and CDR2 are SEHNR and FQNEAQ (reference sequence). CDR3 amino acids: CASSLGGEANTEAFF. Written as DNA, the CDR3 is TGTGCCAGCAGCTTAGGGGGGGAGGCGAACACTGAAGCTTTCTTT.

The chain carries TRBV25-1 and TRBJ1-2; D unclear. Germline assignment: CDR1 MGHDK and CDR2 SYGVNS. The ends were cut back, 3 bases at V and 2 bases at J, with 10 bases in the middle. CDR3 length: 14 residues. CDR3 protein: CASSEGPNNYGYTF. The CDR3 bases are TGTGCCAGCAGTGAGGGCCCGAACAACTATGGCTACACCTTC.

The chain couples TRBV19 to TRBJ2-7; tentatively, D is TRBD2 (6 bases). CDR3 size: 14 residues. CDR1 and CDR2 (germline): LNHDA, SQIVND (reference sequence). Trimming took off 1 base at V and 1 base at J, with 8 bases between the two ends. The CDR3 is CASSIGGNSYEQYF. CDR3 sequence (DNA): TGTGCCAGTAGTATAGGCGGGAATTCCTACGAGCAGTACTTC.

V is TRBV12-5 and J is TRBJ2-7; D not certain. Germline loops: CDR1 LGHNT, CDR2 FRNRAP. Trimming cost V 0 bases and J 3 bases, with 12 bases left between them. This CDR3 spans 15 amino acids. CDR3 residues: CASGLVLGRNYEQYF. The CDR3 nucleotides read TGTGCTAGTGGTTTGGTATTGGGCAGAAACTACGAGCAGTACTTC.

The chain recombines TRBV7-8 with TRBJ2-7, with D hard to call. The germline V gene encodes CDR1 SGHVS and CDR2 FQNEAQ. This CDR3 has 15 amino acids. Trimming left V 0 bases short and J 0 bases short, with 9 bases between. Here the CDR3 reads CASSLASIHSYEQYF. CDR3 in DNA: TGTGCCAGCAGCTTAGCTAGTATCCACTCCTACGAGCAGTACTTC.

The chain uses TRBV5-1 and TRBJ2-7; 11 bases match TRBD2. CDR1 is SGHRS, CDR2 YFSETQ, per germline. J gave up 5 bases and V 4 bases, and 8 bases lay outside the gene matches. The length of the CDR3 is 15 residues. CDR3 amino acids: CASSLLAGGPHEQYF. DNA for the CDR3: TGCGCCAGCAGCCTGTTAGCGGGAGGGCCTCACGAGCAGTACTTC. The complete variable domain, with remaining parts taken from reference TRBV5-1 and TRBJ2-7, reads KAGVTQTPRYLIKTRGQQVTLSCSPISGHRSVSWYQQTPGQGLQFLFEYFSETQRNKGNFPGRFSGRQFSNSRSEMNVSTLELGDSALYLCASSLLAGGPHEQYFGPGTRLTVT.

The chain uses TRBV28 and TRBJ2-5, with TRBD1 identical over 9 bases. CDR1 and CDR2 from the germline V gene are MDHEN and SYDVKM. The CDR3 is 15 residues long. The V gene end was trimmed by 5 bases and the J gene end by 3 bases; junction bases not matched to a gene: 7. The CDR3 protein is CASSLGTGREETQYF. In DNA, the CDR3 is TGTGCCAGCAGTCTAGGGACAGGGCGGGAAGAGACCCAGTACTTC.

The chain employs TRBV30 and TRBJ1-6, with 8 bases lining up with TRBD1. Germline assignment: CDR1 GTSNPN and CDR2 SVGIG (reference sequence). With 4 bases clipped from V and 8 bases from J, the junction kept 7 bases outside the gene matches. CDR3 size: 14 residues. Here the CDR3 reads CAWKRRQGHSPLHF. The CDR3 DNA sequence: TGTGCCTGGAAACGGCGACAGGGGCATTCACCCCTCCACTTT.

Of note for this clone: At one end, the junction sequence differs from germline, possibly due to a read error. The chain links TRBV12-3 or TRBV12-4 to TRBJ1-1; the match to TRBD1 covers 7 bases. This CDR3 spans 11 amino acids. In nucleotides, the CDR3 is TGTGCCAGCAGTTTAGGGGCATTGGACAGGTGG. It encodes CASSLGALDRW.

The V call is TRBV4-1, the J call TRBJ2-5; TRBD1 is a possible D gene (5 bases). Germline V gives CDR1 MGHRA, CDR2 YSYEKL. The CDR3 has 14 residues. V shed 0 bases and J shed 5 bases, with 10 bases lying between them. The CDR3 is CASSQEGRRETQYF. DNA of the CDR3: TGCGCCAGCAGCCAAGAGGGGCGGCGGGAGACCCAGTACTTC.

The chain has TRBV2 and TRBJ2-1, with TRBD2 matching 11 bases. Per the germline V gene, CDR1 is SNHLY and CDR2 is FYNNEI. J lost 0 bases, V lost 5 bases, and 3 bases had no gene match. There are 16 residues in the CDR3. In nucleotides, the CDR3 is TGTGCCAGCAGTACTAGCGGGAGCCCCTCCTACAATGAGCAGTTCTTC. Translating gives CASSTSGSPSYNEQFF.

J is TRBJ2-7 and V is TRBV29-1, with 8 bases identical to TRBD2. V dropped 4 bases and J dropped 2; count of bases not matched to a gene: 4. Germline CDR1 is SQVTM and CDR2 is ANQGSEA. The CDR3 length is 13 residues. CDR3 sequence (DNA): TGCAGCGTTGTACACGGGAGGGCCTACGAGCAGTACTTC. Translating it yields CSVVHGRAYEQYF.

In this sample, this clone turned up a few times. The chain has TRBV11-3 and TRBJ2-7, with D unclear. V was pared by 2 bases and J by 4 bases, with 9 bases between. The CDR3 contains 13 residues. Germline loops: CDR1 SGHNT, CDR2 YENEEA. CDR3 region: CASSLSSLYEQYF. CDR3 coding DNA: TGTGCCAGCAGCTTAAGTAGCCTATACGAGCAGTACTTC.

This clone was picked up many times. The chain joins TRBV27 to TRBJ2-7; 7 bases match TRBD1. In germline, CDR1 is MNHEY, CDR2 SMNVEV (reference sequence). V shed 5 bases, J shed 3 bases, and the junction held 4 bases outside the gene matches. CDR3 length: 13 residues. CDR3 coding DNA: TGTGCCAGCAGTCTCCCAGGGGGCTACGAGCAGTACTTC. Translating gives CASSLPGGYEQYF.

The rearrangement joins TRBV7-9 to TRBJ2-3; D is possibly TRBD2 (6 bases). The CDR3 sequence is 15 residues long. The V gene lost 2 bases and the J gene lost 2 bases, with 11 bases spanning the gap. Germline V lookup: CDR1 SEHNR, CDR2 FQNEAQ (reference sequence). CDR3 bases: TGTGCCAGCAGCTTATTTGGGGAGGCCACAGATACGCAGTATTTT. Its protein is CASSLFGEATDTQYF.

Ten or more counts support this clone. The chain has TRBV2 and TRBJ1-5, with D perhaps TRBD1 (5 bases). The CDR3 totals 12 residues. Germline CDR1 SNHLY, CDR2 FYNNEI. Trimming shortened V by 3 bases and J by 6 bases, and 6 bases separated the two germline ends. The chain's CDR3 is CASSDRVQPQHF. CDR3 coding DNA: TGTGCCAGCAGTGACAGGGTTCAGCCCCAGCATTTT. Complete variable domain (other parts from reference TRBV2 and TRBJ1-5): EPEVTQTPSHQVTQMGQEVILRCVPISNHLYFYWYRQILGQKVEFLVSFYNNEISEKSEIFDDQFSVERPDGSNFTLKIRSTKLEDSAMYFCASSDRVQPQHFGDGTRLSIL.

The chain recombines TRBV5-4 with TRBJ2-3, with 7 bases matching TRBD1. Germline-derived CDR1 and CDR2 are SGHNT and YYREEE (reference sequence). The V segment lost 7 bases and the J segment 3 bases; nucleotides outside the gene matches: 11. The CDR3 contains 15 residues. The CDR3 DNA follows: TGTGCCAGCGCCCGGGACGGGACAGAGACAGATACGCAGTATTTT. The encoded protein is CASARDGTETDTQYF. Based on the CDR3 plus reference TRBV5-4 and TRBJ2-3, the full variable domain is ETGVTQSPTHLIKTRGQQVTLRCSSQSGHNTVSWYQQALGQGPQFIFQYYREEENGRGNFPPRFSGLQFPNYSSELNVNALELDDSALYLCASARDGTETDTQYFGPGTRLTVL.

This chain uses TRBV2 with TRBJ2-7; TRBD2 agrees at 12 bases. The V segment lost 4 bases and the J segment 2 bases; nucleotides outside the gene matches: 3. CDR1 is SNHLY and CDR2 is FYNNEI in the germline V gene. CDR3 length: 15 residues. CDR3 sequence (DNA): TGTGCCAGCAGTGCTAGCGGGAGGGCCCCCTACGAGCAGTACTTC. Its protein is CASSASGRAPYEQYF.

The table lists this clone with a few counts. The chain joins TRBV3-1 (or the pseudogene TRBV3-2) to TRBJ1-6; D is ambiguous. The V end lost 3 bases, the J end lost 0 bases, and 6 bases lay between the germline ends. This CDR3 region has 15 residues. In germline, CDR1 is LGHDT, CDR2 YNNKEL (reference sequence). The CDR3 region is CASSHKSSYNSPLHF. CDR3 in DNA: TGTGCCAGCAGCCACAAGAGCTCCTATAATTCACCCCTCCACTTT.

The V call is TRBV7-9, the J call TRBJ2-3; weak D call: TRBD2 (6 bases). The germline CDR1 and CDR2 sequences are SEHNR and FQNEAQ (reference sequence). Deletions cut 3 bases from V and 0 bases from J, with 13 bases between. The CDR3 sequence is 16 residues long. The DNA of the CDR3 is TGTGCCAGCAGCTTCTCTAGCGTAAAGAGCACAGATACGCAGTATTTT. Translation: CASSFSSVKSTDTQYF. Supplemented by reference TRBV7-9 and TRBJ2-3, the full variable domain reads DTGVSQNPRHKITKRGQNVTFRCDPISEHNRLYWYRQTLGQGPEFLTYFQNEAQLEKSRLLSDRFSAERPKGSFSTLEIQRTEQGDSAMYLCASSFSSVKSTDTQYFGPGTRLTVL.